Following are 21 T cell receptor beta chains from one sample sequenced in a study of T cell responses to AZD1222 COVID-19 vaccine. TCRdb's table, derived via immunoSEQ multiplex PCR, lists solely in-frame clones and lacks some. This table holds about 45,000 clones, approximately 90% found once. The specimen was peripheral blood, collected 28 days after the second AZD1222 dose. Every receptor here comes from an adult who received the AZD1222 COVID-19 vaccine.

This rearrangement joins TRBV6-5 to TRBJ1-5; tentatively, D is TRBD1 (5 bases). Germline assignment: CDR1 MNHEY and CDR2 SVGAGI. V was clipped by 2 bases and J by 6 bases, with 11 bases between them. The CDR3 is made up of 14 amino acids. The CDR3 DNA follows: TGTGCCAGCAGTTACAGGGGAGAGGGTCAGCCCCAGCATTTT. It encodes CASSYRGEGQPQHF.

This sequence joins TRBV7-2 and TRBJ2-7; 9 bases line up with TRBD2. The CDR3 totals 15 residues. The V gene's germline CDR1 is SGHTA and CDR2 FQGNSA. The ends lost 4 bases at V and 2 bases at J; junction bases unmatched: 6. The CDR3 sequence: CASSSVAGAPYEQYF. CDR3 DNA sequence: TGTGCCAGCAGCTCGGTAGCGGGAGCCCCCTACGAGCAGTACTTC.

The genes are TRBV14 and TRBJ1-1; D unclear. Trimming pared 2 bases from V and 1 base from J, leaving 8 bases between. The CDR3 covers 14 residues. Looked up from germline, CDR1 is SGHDN and CDR2 is FVKESK. CDR3 loop: CASSQYGENTEAFF. CDR3 nucleotide sequence: TGTGCCAGCAGCCAATATGGGGAGAACACTGAAGCTTTCTTT.

This clone was seen only a few times. This chain links TRBV3-1 (or the pseudogene TRBV3-2) with TRBJ2-7, with 9 bases lining up with TRBD2. V was clipped by 0 bases and J by 5 bases; unmatched bases: 5. Germline loops: CDR1 LGHDT, CDR2 YNNKEL (reference sequence). The CDR3 totals 15 residues. CDR3 sequence reads: CASSQDAAGGNEQYF. CDR3 coding DNA: TGTGCCAGCAGCCAAGATGCGGCGGGAGGGAACGAGCAGTACTTC.

The chain uses TRBV5-1 and TRBJ2-3; D remains ambiguous. V gave up 2 bases and J gave up 0 bases, with 1 base separating them. In germline, CDR1 is SGHRS, CDR2 YFSETQ. This CDR3 has 12 residues. CDR3 in amino acids: CASSFSTDTQYF. CDR3 nucleotides: TGCGCCAGCAGCTTTAGCACAGATACGCAGTATTTT.

This clone was counted between two and nine times. The V gene is TRBV7-9, the J gene TRBJ2-7; TRBD2 might be the D (5 bases). The CDR3 is 12 residues long. Germline-derived CDR1 and CDR2 are SEHNR and FQNEAQ (reference sequence). The V end lost 8 bases, the J end lost 4 bases, and 12 bases lay between the germline ends. The CDR3 coding sequence is TGTGCCAGCTGCCTAGCTGAGTACGAGCAGTACTTC. Protein: CASCLAEYEQYF.

This clone occurred once. This chain connects TRBV7-3 to TRBJ1-1, with D unclear. This CDR3 region has 14 residues. V was pared by 3 bases and J by 4 bases, with 12 bases between. Germline V lookup: CDR1 SGHTA, CDR2 FQGTGA. Here the CDR3 DNA reads TGTGCCAGCAGCTTCGGGCCCGGAAGCACTGAAGCTTTCTTT. It is translated as CASSFGPGSTEAFF.

The rearrangement uses TRBV28 and TRBJ1-5; no clear D gene. V lost 3 bases to trimming and J lost 2 bases, with 11 bases between them. Germline V gene sequence: CDR1 MDHEN, CDR2 SYDVKM. This CDR3 is 15 amino acids long. CDR3 in amino acids: CASSFLQLGNQPQHF. In DNA form, the CDR3 reads TGTGCCAGCAGTTTTTTGCAGTTGGGCAATCAGCCCCAGCATTTT.

The rearrangement links TRBV29-1 to TRBJ2-7; 7 bases match TRBD1. J lost 2 bases, V lost 6 bases, and 10 bases had no gene match. The CDR3 is made up of 14 amino acids. Germline V gene sequence: CDR1 SQVTM, CDR2 ANQGSEA. The CDR3 DNA sequence: TGCAGCGTGCATGATCCGGGACAGCCCTACGAGCAGTACTTC. It codes for CSVHDPGQPYEQYF.

This clone was detected only once. The chain recombines TRBV6-2 or TRBV6-3 with TRBJ1-2, with a tentative D call TRBD1 (5 bases). The germline V gene encodes CDR1 MNHEY and CDR2 SVGEGT. This CDR3 is built from 17 residues. V was cut by 0 bases and J by 7 bases, with 21 bases left in between. The chain's CDR3 is CASSYSTSGTKARGYTF. The CDR3, as DNA: TGTGCCAGCAGTTACTCGACTTCCGGGACCAAGGCCCGTGGCTACACCTTC.

The rearrangement joins TRBV6-5 to TRBJ2-3; D is unclear. This CDR3 is built from 15 residues. The germline V and J ends were trimmed by 6 bases and 3 bases, with 16 bases remaining between them. Germline-derived CDR1 and CDR2 are MNHEY and SVGAGI. The CDR3 sequence: CASRNEWGLTDTQYF. The CDR3 DNA reads TGTGCCAGCAGGAACGAGTGGGGTTTAACAGATACGCAGTATTTT.

The chain carries TRBV7-2 and TRBJ1-3; D is perhaps TRBD1 (5 bases). The CDR3 runs to 15 residues. V shed 1 base and J shed 1 base, with 8 bases lying between them. CDR1 and CDR2 from the germline V gene are SGHTA and FQGNSA. This CDR3 is CASSLGAGSGNTIYF. The CDR3 bases are TGTGCCAGCAGCTTAGGGGCAGGGTCTGGAAACACCATATATTTT.

This sequence joins TRBV5-5 and TRBJ2-7; 10 nucleotides match TRBD1. V shed 0 bases and J 3 bases; nucleotides not matched to a gene: 3. CDR3 length equals 15 residues. Germline V gives CDR1 SGHKS, CDR2 YYEKEE (reference sequence). CDR3 in DNA: TGTGCCAGCAGCTTGGCGGGACAGGGGATCTACGAGCAGTACTTC. It yields the protein CASSLAGQGIYEQYF.

CDR3 sequence (DNA): TGTGCCAGCAGCCGGGACTGGACCTCCTACGAGCAGTACTTC. It is translated as CASSRDWTSYEQYF. This sequence joins TRBV7-2 and TRBJ2-7, with D possibly matching TRBD2 (6 bases). The CDR3 extends over 14 amino acids. The V end lost 5 bases, the J end lost 0 bases, and 11 bases lay between the germline ends. CDR1 is SGHTA and CDR2 is FQGNSA in the germline V gene.

In this sample, this clone turned up once. J is TRBJ2-7 and V is TRBV3-1 (or the pseudogene TRBV3-2); D is perhaps TRBD1 or TRBD2 (5 bases each). Germline V CDR1 and CDR2: LGHDT, YNNKEL (reference sequence). V lost 3 bases and J lost 4, with 13 bases in between. The CDR3 spans 14 residues. The CDR3 loop is CASSQSDGGYEQYF. CDR3 DNA: TGTGCCAGCAGCCAGAGTGATGGGGGTTACGAGCAGTACTTC.

This chain uses TRBV4-1 with TRBJ2-7; D is uncertain. Trimming shortened V by 4 bases and J by 3 bases, and 13 bases separated the two germline ends. The germline V gene has CDR1 MGHRA and CDR2 YSYEKL. The CDR3 extends over 14 amino acids. The CDR3 DNA reads as TGCGCCAGCAGCCCCCCGTGGACGTACTACGAGCAGTACTTC. Protein product: CASSPPWTYYEQYF.

The chain links TRBV12-5 to TRBJ2-6; TRBD1 agrees at 9 bases. Germline V gene data show CDR1 as LGHNT and CDR2 as FRNRAP. V dropped 5 bases and J dropped 0; count of bases not matched to a gene: 5. CDR3 length equals 17 residues. CDR3 in amino acids: CASGPGTGPSGANVLTF. In nucleotides, the CDR3 is TGTGCTAGTGGTCCCGGGACAGGGCCCTCTGGGGCCAACGTCCTGACTTTC.

The V gene is TRBV1, the J gene TRBJ1-6; the table assigns TRBD1, which was not confirmed against the DNA. TRBV1 is designated a pseudogene. CDR3 length: 15 residues. CDR3 loop: CTSQGGASYNSPLHF. In DNA form, the CDR3 reads TGCACCAGTCAGGGGGGCGCCTCCTATAATTCACCCCTCCACTTT.

This chain joins TRBV19 and TRBJ1-2, with TRBD1 matching over 7 bases. Trimming cost V 3 bases and J 9 bases; bases outside gene matches: 4. This CDR3 has 12 residues. CDR1 and CDR2 from the germline V gene are LNHDA and SQIVND (reference sequence). The CDR3 bases are TGTGCCAGTAGTATTCTGACAGGGCGCTACACCTTC. This codes for CASSILTGRYTF.

The chain is built from TRBV2 and TRBJ1-4; D remains unclear. This CDR3 is 13 amino acids long. Trimming removed 6 bases from V and 3 bases from J, with 8 bases in between. The germline V gene encodes CDR1 SNHLY and CDR2 FYNNEI. The CDR3, as DNA: TGTGCCAGCAGGGGTACTGCTAATGAAAAACTGTTTTTT. Protein product: CASRGTANEKLFF.

The gene calls are TRBV2 and TRBJ1-1; the D is unclear. CDR1 and CDR2 (germline): SNHLY, FYNNEI. V gave up 3 bases and J gave up 5 bases, with 4 bases separating them. This CDR3 region has 11 residues. The chain's CDR3 is CASSERTEAFF. The CDR3 nucleotides read TGTGCCAGCAGTGAGAGGACTGAAGCTTTCTTT.